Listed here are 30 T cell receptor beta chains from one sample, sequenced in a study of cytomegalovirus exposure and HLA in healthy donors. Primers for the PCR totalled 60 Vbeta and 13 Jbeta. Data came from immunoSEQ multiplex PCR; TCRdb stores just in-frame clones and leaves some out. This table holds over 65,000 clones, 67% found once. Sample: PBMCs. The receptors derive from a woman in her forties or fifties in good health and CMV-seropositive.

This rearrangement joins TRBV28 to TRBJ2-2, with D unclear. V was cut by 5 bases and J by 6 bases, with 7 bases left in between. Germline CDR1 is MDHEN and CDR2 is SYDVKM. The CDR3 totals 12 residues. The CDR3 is CASSLPSGELFF. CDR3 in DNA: TGTGCCAGCAGTCTTCCGTCCGGGGAGCTGTTTTTT.

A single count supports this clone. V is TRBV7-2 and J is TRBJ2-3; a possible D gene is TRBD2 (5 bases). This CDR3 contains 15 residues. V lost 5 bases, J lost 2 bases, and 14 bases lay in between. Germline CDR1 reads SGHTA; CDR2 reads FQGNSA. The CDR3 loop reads CASSNSVAPTDTQYF. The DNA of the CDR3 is TGTGCCAGCAGCAATAGCGTAGCGCCCACAGATACGCAGTATTTT.

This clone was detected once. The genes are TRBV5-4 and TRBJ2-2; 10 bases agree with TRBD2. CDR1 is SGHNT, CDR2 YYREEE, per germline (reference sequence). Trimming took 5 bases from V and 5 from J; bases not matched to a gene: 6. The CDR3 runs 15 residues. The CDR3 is CASRKGLATTGELFF. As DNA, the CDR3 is TGTGCCAGCAGGAAGGGACTAGCGACGACCGGGGAGCTGTTTTTT.

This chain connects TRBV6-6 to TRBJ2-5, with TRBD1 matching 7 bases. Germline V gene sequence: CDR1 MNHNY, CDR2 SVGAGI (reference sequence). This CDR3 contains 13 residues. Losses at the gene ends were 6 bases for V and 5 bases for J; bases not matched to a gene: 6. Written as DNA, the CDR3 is TGTGCCAGCAGACCGACAGGGCGGGAGACCCAGTACTTC. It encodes CASRPTGRETQYF.

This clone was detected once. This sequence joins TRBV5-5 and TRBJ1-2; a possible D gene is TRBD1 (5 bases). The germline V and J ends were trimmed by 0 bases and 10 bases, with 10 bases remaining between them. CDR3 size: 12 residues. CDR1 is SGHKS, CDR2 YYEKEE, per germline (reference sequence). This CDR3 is CASSLVQGSYTF. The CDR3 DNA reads TGTGCCAGCAGCTTGGTCCAGGGCTCCTACACCTTC.

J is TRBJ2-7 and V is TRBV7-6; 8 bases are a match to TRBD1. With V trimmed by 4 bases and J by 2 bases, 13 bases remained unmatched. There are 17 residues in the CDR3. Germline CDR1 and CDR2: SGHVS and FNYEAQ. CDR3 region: CASSWLDRGLAPYEQYF. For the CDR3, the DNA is TGTGCCAGCAGCTGGCTCGACAGGGGATTAGCGCCCTACGAGCAGTACTTC.

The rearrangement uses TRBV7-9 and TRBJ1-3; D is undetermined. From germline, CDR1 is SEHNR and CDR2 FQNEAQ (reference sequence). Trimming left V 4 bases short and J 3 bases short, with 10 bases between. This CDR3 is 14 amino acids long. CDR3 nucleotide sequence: TGTGCCAGCAGCTGGTCGGGAGGTGGAAACACCATATATTTT. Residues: CASSWSGGGNTIYF.

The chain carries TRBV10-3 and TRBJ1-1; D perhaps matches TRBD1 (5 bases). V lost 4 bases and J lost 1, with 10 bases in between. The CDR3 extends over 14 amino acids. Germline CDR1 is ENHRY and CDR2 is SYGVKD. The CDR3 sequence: CAISGGERNTEAFF. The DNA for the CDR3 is TGTGCCATCAGTGGGGGGGAGAGGAACACTGAAGCTTTCTTT.

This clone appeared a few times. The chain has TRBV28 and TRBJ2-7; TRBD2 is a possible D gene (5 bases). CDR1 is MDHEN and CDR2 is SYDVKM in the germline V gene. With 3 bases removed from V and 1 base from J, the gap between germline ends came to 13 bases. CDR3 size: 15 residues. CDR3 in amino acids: CASSFSRRRSYEQYV. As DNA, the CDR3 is TGTGCCAGCAGTTTCTCGAGGCGGAGGTCCTACGAGCAGTACGTC.

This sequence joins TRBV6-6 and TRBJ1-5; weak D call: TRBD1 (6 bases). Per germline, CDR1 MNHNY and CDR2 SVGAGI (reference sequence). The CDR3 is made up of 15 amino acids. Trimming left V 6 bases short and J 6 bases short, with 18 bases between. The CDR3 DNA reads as TGTGCCAGCAGAAGGACCTCAGGGGTAGGTCAGCCCCAGCATTTT. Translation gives CASRRTSGVGQPQHF.

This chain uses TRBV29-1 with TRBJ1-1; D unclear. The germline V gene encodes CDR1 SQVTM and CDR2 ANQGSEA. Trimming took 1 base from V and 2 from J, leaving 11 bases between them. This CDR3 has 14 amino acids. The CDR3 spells CSVEVLDLNTEAFF. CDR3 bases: TGCAGCGTTGAAGTTCTAGACCTTAACACTGAAGCTTTCTTT.

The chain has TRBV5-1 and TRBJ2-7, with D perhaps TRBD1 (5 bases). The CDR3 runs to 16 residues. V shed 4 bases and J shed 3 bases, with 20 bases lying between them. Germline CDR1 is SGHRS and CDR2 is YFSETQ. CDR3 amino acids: CASSPLHADSVYEQYF. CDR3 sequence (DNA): TGCGCCAGCAGCCCACTGCACGCTGACAGTGTCTACGAGCAGTACTTC.

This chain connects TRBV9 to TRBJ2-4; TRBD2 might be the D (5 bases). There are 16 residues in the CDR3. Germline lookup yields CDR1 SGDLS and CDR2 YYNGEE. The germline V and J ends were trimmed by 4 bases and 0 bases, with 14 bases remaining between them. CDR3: CASSPKTGIAKNIQYF. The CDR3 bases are TGTGCCAGCAGCCCCAAGACGGGAATAGCCAAAAACATTCAGTACTTC. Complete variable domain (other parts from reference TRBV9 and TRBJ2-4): DSGVTQTPKHLITATGQRVTLRCSPRSGDLSVYWYQQSLDQGLQFLIQYYNGEERAKGNILERFSAQQFPDLHSELNLSSLELGDSALYFCASSPKTGIAKNIQYFGAGTRLSVL.

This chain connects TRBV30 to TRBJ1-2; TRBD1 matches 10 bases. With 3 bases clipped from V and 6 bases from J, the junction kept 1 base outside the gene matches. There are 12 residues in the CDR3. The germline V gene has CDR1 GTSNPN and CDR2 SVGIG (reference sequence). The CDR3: CAWRTGGDGYTF. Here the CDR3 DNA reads TGTGCCTGGAGGACAGGGGGCGATGGCTACACCTTC.

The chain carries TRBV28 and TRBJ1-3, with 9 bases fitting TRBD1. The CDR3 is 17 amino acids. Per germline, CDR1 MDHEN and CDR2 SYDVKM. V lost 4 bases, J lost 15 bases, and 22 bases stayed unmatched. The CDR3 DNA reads TGTGCCAGCAGTTCTCCACTCCGGGACAGGGCCTGGAGGATTCCATATTTT. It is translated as CASSSPLRDRAWRIPYF.

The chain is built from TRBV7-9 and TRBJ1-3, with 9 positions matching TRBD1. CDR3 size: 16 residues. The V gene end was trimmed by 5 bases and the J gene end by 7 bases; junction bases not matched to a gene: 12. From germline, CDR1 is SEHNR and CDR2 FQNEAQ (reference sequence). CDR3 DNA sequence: TGTGCCAGCAGCCCTTTGGGGTTGGGACAGGGTAACACCATATATTTT. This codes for CASSPLGLGQGNTIYF.

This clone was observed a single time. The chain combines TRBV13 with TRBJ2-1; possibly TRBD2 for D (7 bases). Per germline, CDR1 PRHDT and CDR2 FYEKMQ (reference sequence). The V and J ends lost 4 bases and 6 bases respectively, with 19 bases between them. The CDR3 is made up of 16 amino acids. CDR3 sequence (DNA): TGTGCCAGCAGCTCGACGGGGGCGGGGGTTGGCAATGAGCAGTTCTTC. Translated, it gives CASSSTGAGVGNEQFF.

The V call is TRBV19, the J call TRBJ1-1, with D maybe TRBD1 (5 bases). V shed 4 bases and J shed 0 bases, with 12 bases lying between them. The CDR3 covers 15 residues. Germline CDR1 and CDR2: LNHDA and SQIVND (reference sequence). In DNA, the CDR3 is TGTGCCAGTAGTACAGGGTTGCACATGAACACTGAAGCTTTCTTT. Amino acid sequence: CASSTGLHMNTEAFF.

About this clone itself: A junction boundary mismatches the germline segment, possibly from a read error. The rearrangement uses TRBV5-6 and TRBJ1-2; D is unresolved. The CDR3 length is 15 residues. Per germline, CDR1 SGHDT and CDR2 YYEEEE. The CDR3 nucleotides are TGTGTCAGCAGCTTGGTTGGGGAGGCGAACGATGGCTACACCTTC. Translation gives CVSSLVGEANDGYTF.

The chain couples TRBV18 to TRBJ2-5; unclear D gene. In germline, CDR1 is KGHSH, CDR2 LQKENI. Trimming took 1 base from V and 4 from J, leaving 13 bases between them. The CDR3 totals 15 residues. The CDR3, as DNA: TGTGCCAGCTCACCACAAAGGAACCAGGCAGAGACCCAGTACTTC. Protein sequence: CASSPQRNQAETQYF.

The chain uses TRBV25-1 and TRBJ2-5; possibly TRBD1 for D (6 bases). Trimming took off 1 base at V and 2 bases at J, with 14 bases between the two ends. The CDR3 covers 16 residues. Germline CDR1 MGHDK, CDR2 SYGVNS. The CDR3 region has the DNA TGTGCCAGCAGTGAATTAGGACAGTCTTCGCAAGAGACCCAGTACTTC. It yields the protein CASSELGQSSQETQYF.

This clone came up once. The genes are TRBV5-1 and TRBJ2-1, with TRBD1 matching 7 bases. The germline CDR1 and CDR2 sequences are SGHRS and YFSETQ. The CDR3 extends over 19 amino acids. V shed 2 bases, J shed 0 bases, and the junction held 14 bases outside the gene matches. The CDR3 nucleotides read TGCGCCAGCAGCTTTCCCGTCAAACGGACAGGAGGCTCCTACAATGAGCAGTTCTTC. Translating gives CASSFPVKRTGGSYNEQFF.

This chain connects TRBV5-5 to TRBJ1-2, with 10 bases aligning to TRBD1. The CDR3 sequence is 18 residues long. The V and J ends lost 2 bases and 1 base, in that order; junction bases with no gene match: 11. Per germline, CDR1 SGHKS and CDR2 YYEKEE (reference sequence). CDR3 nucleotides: TGTGCCAGCAGCTTCCTTCCGGGACAGGGGCTTTATAACTATGGCTACACCTTC. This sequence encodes CASSFLPGQGLYNYGYTF.

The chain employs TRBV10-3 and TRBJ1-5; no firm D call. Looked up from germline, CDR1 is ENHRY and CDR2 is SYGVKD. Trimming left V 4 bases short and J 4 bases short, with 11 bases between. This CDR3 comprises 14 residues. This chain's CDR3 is CAISGDDSNQPQHF. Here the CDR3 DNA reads TGTGCCATCAGTGGTGACGACTCGAATCAGCCCCAGCATTTT.

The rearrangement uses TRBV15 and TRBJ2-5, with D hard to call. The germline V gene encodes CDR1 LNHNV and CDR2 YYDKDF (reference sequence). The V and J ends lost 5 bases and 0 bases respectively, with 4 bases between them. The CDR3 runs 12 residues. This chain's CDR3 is CATSPNQETQYF. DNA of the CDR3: TGTGCCACCAGCCCCAACCAAGAGACCCAGTACTTC.

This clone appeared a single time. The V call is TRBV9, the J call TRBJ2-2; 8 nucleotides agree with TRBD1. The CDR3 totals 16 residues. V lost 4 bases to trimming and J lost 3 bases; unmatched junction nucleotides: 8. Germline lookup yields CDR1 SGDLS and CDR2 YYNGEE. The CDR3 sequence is CASSTRQGIDTGELFF. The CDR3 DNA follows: TGTGCCAGCAGCACCCGACAGGGGATCGACACCGGGGAGCTGTTTTTT.

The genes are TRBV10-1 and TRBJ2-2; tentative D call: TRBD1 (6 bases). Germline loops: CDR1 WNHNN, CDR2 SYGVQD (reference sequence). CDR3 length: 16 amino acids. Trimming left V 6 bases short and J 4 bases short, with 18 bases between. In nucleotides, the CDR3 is TGCGCCAGCAGCGCCGAAACAGGGTCTATCACCGGGGAGCTGTTTTTT. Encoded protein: CASSAETGSITGELFF.

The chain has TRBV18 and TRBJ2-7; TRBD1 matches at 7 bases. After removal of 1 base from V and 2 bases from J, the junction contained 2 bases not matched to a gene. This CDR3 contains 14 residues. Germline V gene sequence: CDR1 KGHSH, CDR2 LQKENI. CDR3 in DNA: TGTGCCAGCTCACCACGGGACAGTGCCTACGAGCAGTACTTC. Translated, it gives CASSPRDSAYEQYF.

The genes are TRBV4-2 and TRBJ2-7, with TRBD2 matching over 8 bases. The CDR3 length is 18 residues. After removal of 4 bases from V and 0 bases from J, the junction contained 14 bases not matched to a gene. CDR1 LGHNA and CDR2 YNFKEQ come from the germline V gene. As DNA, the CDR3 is TGTGCCAGCAGCCGAAAAGTCTCCGGGGGGGGGAGCTCCTACGAGCAGTACTTC. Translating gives CASSRKVSGGGSSYEQYF.

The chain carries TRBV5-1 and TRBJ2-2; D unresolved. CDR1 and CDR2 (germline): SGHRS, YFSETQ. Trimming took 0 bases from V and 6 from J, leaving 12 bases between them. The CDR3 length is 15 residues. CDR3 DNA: TGCGCCAGCAGCTTGGTTGGGCAGACGGCCGGGGAGCTGTTTTTT. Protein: CASSLVGQTAGELFF. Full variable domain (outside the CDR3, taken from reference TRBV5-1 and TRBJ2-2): KAGVTQTPRYLIKTRGQQVTLSCSPISGHRSVSWYQQTPGQGLQFLFEYFSETQRNKGNFPGRFSGRQFSNSRSEMNVSTLELGDSALYLCASSLVGQTAGELFFGEGSRLTVL.